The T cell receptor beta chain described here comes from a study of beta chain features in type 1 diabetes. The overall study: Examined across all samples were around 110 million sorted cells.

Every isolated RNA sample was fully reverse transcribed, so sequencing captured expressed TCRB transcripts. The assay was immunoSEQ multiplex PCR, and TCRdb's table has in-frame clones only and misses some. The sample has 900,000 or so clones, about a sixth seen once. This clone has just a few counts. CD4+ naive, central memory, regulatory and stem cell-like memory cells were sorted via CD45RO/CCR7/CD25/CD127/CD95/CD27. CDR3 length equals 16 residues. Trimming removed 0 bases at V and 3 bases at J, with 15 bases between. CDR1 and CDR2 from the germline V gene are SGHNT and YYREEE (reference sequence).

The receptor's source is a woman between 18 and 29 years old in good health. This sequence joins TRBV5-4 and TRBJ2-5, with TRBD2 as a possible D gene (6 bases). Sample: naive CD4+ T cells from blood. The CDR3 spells CASSLGGRDWKETQYF. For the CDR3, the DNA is TGTGCCAGCAGCTTGGGCGGGCGGGACTGGAAAGAGACCCAGTACTTC.